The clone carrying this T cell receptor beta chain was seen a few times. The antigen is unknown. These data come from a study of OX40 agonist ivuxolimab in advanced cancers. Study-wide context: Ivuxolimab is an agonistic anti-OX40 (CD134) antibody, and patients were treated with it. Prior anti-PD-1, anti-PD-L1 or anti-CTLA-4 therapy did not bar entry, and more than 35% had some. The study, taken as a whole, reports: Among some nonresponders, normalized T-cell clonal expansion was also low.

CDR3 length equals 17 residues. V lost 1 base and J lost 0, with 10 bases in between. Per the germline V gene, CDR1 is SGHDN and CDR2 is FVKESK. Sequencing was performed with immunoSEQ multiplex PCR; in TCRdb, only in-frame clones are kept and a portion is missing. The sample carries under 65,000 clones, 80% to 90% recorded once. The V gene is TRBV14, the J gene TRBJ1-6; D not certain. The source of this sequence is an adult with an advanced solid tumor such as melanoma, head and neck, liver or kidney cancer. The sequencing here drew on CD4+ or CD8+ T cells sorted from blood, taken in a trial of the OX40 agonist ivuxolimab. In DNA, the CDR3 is TGTGCCAGCAGCCAAGTCTACGGAGGCTCCTATAATTCACCCCTCCACTTT. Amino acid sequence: CASSQVYGGSYNSPLHF. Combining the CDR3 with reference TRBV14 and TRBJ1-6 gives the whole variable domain EAGVTQFPSHSVIEKGQTVTLRCDPISGHDNLYWYRRVMGKEIKFLLHFVKESKQDESGMPNNRFLAERTGGTYSTLKVQPAELEDSGVYFCASSQVYGGSYNSPLHFGNGTRLTVT.